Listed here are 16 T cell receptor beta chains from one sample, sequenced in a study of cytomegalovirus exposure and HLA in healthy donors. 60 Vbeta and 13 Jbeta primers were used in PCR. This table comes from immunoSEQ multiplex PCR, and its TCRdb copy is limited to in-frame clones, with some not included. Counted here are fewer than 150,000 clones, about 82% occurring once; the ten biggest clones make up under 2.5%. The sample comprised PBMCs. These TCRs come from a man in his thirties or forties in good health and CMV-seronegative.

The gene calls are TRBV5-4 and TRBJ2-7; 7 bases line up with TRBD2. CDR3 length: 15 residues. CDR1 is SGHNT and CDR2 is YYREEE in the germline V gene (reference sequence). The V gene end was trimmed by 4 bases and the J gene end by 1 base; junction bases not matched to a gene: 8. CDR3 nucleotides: TGTGCCAGCAGCCGGGTTGGGGGAGGGTCCTACGAGCAGTACTTC. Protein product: CASSRVGGGSYEQYF.

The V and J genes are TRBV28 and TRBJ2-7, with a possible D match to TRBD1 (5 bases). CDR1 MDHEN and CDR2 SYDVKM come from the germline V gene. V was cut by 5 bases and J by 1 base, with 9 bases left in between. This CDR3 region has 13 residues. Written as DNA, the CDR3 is TGTGCCAGCAGTACCGGACAATCCTACGAGCAGTACTTC. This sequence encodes CASSTGQSYEQYF.

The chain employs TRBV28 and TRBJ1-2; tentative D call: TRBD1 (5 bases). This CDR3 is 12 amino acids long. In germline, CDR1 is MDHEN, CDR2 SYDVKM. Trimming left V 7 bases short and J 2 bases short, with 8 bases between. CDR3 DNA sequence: TGTGCCAGCACCACAGGCAACTATGGCTACACCTTC. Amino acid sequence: CASTTGNYGYTF.

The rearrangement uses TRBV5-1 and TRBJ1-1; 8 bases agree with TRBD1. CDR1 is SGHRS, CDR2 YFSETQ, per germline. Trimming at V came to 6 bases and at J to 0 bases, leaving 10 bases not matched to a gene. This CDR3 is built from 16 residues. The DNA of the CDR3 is TGCGCCAGCACTGAACGGACAGGGAGCCTGAACACTGAAGCTTTCTTT. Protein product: CASTERTGSLNTEAFF.

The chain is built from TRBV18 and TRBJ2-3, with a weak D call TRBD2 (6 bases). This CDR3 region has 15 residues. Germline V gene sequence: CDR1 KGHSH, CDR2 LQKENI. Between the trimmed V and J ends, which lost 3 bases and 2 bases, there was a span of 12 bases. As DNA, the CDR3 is TGTGCCAGCTCACCGGCGGGACTTATCACAGATACGCAGTATTTT. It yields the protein CASSPAGLITDTQYF.

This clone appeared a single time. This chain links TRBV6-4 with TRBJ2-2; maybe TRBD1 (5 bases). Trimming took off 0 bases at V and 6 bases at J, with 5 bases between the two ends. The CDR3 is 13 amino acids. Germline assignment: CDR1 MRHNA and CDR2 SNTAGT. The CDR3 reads CASSDSTAGELFF. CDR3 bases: TGTGCCAGCAGTGACTCGACAGCCGGGGAGCTGTTTTTT.

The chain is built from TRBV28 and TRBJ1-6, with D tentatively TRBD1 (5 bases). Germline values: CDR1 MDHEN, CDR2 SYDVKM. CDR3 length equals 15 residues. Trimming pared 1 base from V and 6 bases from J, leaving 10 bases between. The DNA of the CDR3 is TGTGCCAGCAGTTTATTGGTGGGGCTTAATTCACCCCTCCACTTT. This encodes CASSLLVGLNSPLHF.

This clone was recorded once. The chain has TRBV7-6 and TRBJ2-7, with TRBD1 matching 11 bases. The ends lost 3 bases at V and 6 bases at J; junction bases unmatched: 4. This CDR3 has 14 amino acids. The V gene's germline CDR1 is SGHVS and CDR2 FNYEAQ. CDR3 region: CASSLGTGGSEQYF. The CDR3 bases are TGTGCCAGCAGCTTGGGGACAGGGGGTAGCGAGCAGTACTTC.

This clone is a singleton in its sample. In DNA, the CDR3 is TGTGCCACCAGCAGAGACTCAGGGGCAGGGACTGGAAACACCATATATTTT. Translating it yields CATSRDSGAGTGNTIYF. The rearrangement joins TRBV15 to TRBJ1-3, with D perhaps TRBD1 (6 bases). Germline V gives CDR1 LNHNV, CDR2 YYDKDF (reference sequence). The CDR3 extends over 17 amino acids. V dropped 0 bases and J dropped 2 bases, with 14 bases sitting between them.

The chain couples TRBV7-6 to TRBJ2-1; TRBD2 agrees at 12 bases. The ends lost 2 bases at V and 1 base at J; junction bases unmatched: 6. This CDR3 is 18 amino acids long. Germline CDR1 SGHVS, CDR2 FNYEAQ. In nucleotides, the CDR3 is TGTGCCAGCAGCTTAAGACTAGCGGGAGTCTCTTCCTACAATGAGCAGTTCTTC. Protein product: CASSLRLAGVSSYNEQFF.

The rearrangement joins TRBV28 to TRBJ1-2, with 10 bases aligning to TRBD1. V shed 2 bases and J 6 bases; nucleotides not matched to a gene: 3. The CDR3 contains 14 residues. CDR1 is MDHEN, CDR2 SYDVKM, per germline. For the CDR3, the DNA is TGTGCCAGCAGTTTACCGGGACAGGGGAATGGCTACACCTTC. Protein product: CASSLPGQGNGYTF.

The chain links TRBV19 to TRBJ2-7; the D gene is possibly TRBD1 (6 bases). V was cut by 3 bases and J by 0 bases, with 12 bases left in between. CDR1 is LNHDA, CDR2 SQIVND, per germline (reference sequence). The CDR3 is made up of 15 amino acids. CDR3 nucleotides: TGTGCCAGTAGTATGAGGGACATGATCTCCTACGAGCAGTACTTC. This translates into CASSMRDMISYEQYF. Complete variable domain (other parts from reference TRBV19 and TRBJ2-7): DGGITQSPKYLFRKEGQNVTLSCEQNLNHDAMYWYRQDPGQGLRLIYYSQIVNDFQKGDIAEGYSVSREKKESFPLTVTSAQKNPTAFYLCASSMRDMISYEQYFGPGTRLTVT.

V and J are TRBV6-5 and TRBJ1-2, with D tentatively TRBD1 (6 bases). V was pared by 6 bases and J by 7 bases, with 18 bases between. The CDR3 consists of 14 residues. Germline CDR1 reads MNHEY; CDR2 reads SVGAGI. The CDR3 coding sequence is TGTGCCAGCAGCTCACAGGGAGGGGGTCGTGGCTACACCTTC. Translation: CASSSQGGGRGYTF.

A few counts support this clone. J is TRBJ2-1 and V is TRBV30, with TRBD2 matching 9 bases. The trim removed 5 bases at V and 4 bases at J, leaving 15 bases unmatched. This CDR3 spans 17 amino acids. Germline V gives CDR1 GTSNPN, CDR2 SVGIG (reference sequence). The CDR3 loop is CAWGGLAGRFRYNEQFF. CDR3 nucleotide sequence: TGTGCCTGGGGGGGGCTAGCGGGACGTTTTAGATACAATGAGCAGTTCTTC.

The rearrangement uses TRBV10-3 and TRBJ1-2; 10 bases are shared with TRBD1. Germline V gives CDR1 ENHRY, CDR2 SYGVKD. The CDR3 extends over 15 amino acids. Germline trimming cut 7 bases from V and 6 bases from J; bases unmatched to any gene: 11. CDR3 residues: CAITPTGTGENGYTF. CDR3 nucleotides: TGTGCCATCACCCCAACCGGGACAGGGGAAAATGGCTACACCTTC.

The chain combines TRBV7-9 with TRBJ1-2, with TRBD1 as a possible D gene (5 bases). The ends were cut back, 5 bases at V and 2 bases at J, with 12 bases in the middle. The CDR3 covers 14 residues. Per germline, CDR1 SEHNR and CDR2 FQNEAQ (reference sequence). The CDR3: CASSLPTANYGYTF. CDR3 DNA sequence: TGTGCCAGCAGCCTCCCGACAGCCAACTATGGCTACACCTTC.